This TCR beta chain comes out of a study of Ad26.COV2.S vaccination and SARS-CoV-2 variants. Study at large: Ad26.COV2.S shots went into the muscle once or twice, 56 days apart.

Comment on this clone: The antigen is undetermined.

Specified treatment: 15 to 20 received Ad26.COV2.S at low or high dose, single or two shots; about five received placebo; per-sample allocation not given. At day 63 after the first vaccine or placebo injection, samples were drawn. Ad26.COV2.S expressed prefusion-stabilized spike from the original Wuhan strain. Overall study findings and caveats: Marked by substantial breadth, spike-specific CD8+ and CD4+ T cell responses were reportedly seen after vaccination. The placebo group had lower spike-specific TCR breadth than the vaccine recipients did.

TCRdb's copy holds only in-frame clones and misses some; the assay was immunoSEQ multiplex PCR. The table lists about 350,000 clones, around 89% of them singletons. This CDR3 has 13 amino acids. Trimming pared 4 bases from V and 4 bases from J, leaving 11 bases between. CDR1 and CDR2 (germline): SGHKS, YYEKEE (reference sequence). The chain joins TRBV5-5 to TRBJ2-5; a weak D match, TRBD1 (6 bases). The sequencing here drew on peripheral blood, taken in a trial of Ad26.COV2.S vaccine versus placebo. The TCR originated in a person between 18 and 65 years old who received the Ad26.COV2.S COVID-19 vaccine or a placebo. CDR3 in DNA: TGTGCCAGCAGCCTGAACAGGGCAGAGACCCAGTACTTC. This gives the protein CASSLNRAETQYF.